These 24 T cell receptor beta chains were all obtained from the same sample, sequenced in a study of immune characterization of retroperitoneal liposarcoma. TCRdb re-derived calls from the PCR reads in MiXCR, one entry per CDR3 protein. The repertoire includes over 4,500 distinct CDR3 sequences, around a third of them detected once, and over 25% sits in the top ten. Sequenced material: tumor tissue. The receptors shown here come from a female donor with retroperitoneal liposarcoma.

With regard to this clonotype: The junction does not match germline at one end; this may be a read error. The rearrangement uses TRBV5-3 and TRBJ2-1; D tentatively fits TRBD1 or TRBD2 (5 bases each). TRBV5-3 has ORF status, its function being uncertain. The CDR3 runs to 15 residues. CDR3 coding DNA: TGTGCCAGCAGCTTTCCCCGGGACGCCTACAATGAGCAGTTCTTC. This gives the protein CASSFPRDAYNEQFF.

The chain recombines TRBV5-1 with TRBJ1-1; tentative D call: TRBD1 (6 bases). The CDR3 sequence is 16 residues long. Germline V CDR1 and CDR2: SGHRS, YFSETQ. V lost 3 bases and J 1 base, leaving 16 bases between the germline ends. CDR3 loop: CASSWAIRGKNTEAFF. In DNA form, the CDR3 reads TGCGCCAGCAGCTGGGCTATCAGGGGTAAGAACACTGAAGCTTTCTTT.

The chain employs TRBV6-5 and TRBJ2-1; 7 bases line up with TRBD1. Germline loops: CDR1 MNHEY, CDR2 SVGAGI. J was trimmed by 9 bases and V by 2 bases; bases with no gene match: 10. The CDR3 extends over 15 amino acids. CDR3 DNA: TGTGCCAGCAGTTACGGCGGACAGGCCTTCAGTGAGCAGTTCTTC. This translates into CASSYGGQAFSEQFF.

This clonotype showed up just a few times. The CDR3 sequence is CASSYLTGTGGYEQYF. As DNA, the CDR3 is TGTGCCAGCAGTTACCTTACCGGGACAGGGGGCTACGAGCAGTACTTC. V gene TRBV6-6 combines with J gene TRBJ2-1; 11 positions match TRBD1. The tail of the sequence fits TRBJ2-7 better, so the J call may be wrong. Germline CDR1 and CDR2: MNHNY and SVGAGI (reference sequence). The CDR3 runs 16 residues.

This clonotype is classed as medium-sized. This chain links TRBV28 with TRBJ2-1; 7 positions agree with TRBD1. This CDR3 comprises 15 residues. Germline CDR1 and CDR2: MDHEN and SYDVKM. Trimming removed 5 bases from V and 4 bases from J; junction bases left unmatched: 8. The CDR3 loop is CASSPQGPIYNEQFF. The CDR3 DNA reads as TGTGCCAGCAGTCCACAGGGGCCTATTTACAATGAGCAGTTCTTC.

The V and J genes are TRBV6-1 and TRBJ2-4; 7 bases map to TRBD1. Germline V gives CDR1 MNHNS, CDR2 SASEGT. CDR3 length: 13 residues. Trimming at V came to 5 bases and at J to 4 bases, leaving 2 bases not matched to a gene. This chain's CDR3 is CASSWDRKNIQYF. The CDR3 DNA follows: TGTGCCAGCAGTTGGGACAGAAAAAACATTCAGTACTTC.

This rearrangement joins TRBV6-1 to TRBJ2-1, with 7 bases identical to TRBD1. Germline CDR1 and CDR2: MNHNS and SASEGT. There are 16 residues in the CDR3. Trimming at V came to 5 bases and at J to 13 bases, leaving 20 bases not matched to a gene. CDR3 amino acids: CASSYAFDRVTKTQFF. CDR3 bases: TGTGCCAGCAGTTACGCCTTCGACAGGGTGACGAAGACCCAGTTCTTC.

This clonotype has just a few counts. The chain joins TRBV7-6 to TRBJ2-1; TRBD1 matches 9 bases. V lost 0 bases to trimming and J lost 9 bases; unmatched junction nucleotides: 6. This CDR3 has 15 amino acids. Looked up from germline, CDR1 is SGHVS and CDR2 is FNYEAQ. The CDR3 sequence is CASSLAGQGRTEQFF. The CDR3, as DNA: TGTGCCAGCAGCTTAGCGGGACAGGGTCGGACTGAGCAGTTCTTC.

The chain couples TRBV6-6 to TRBJ1-5; a weak D match, TRBD1 (5 bases). Germline V gene data show CDR1 as MNHNY and CDR2 as SVGAGI (reference sequence). This CDR3 contains 15 residues. V was trimmed by 2 bases and J by 4 bases, leaving 12 bases between them. The CDR3 sequence: CASSYAGWENQPQHF. The DNA of the CDR3 is TGTGCCAGCAGTTACGCAGGGTGGGAGAATCAGCCCCAGCATTTT.

This sequence joins TRBV7-2 and TRBJ2-5, with TRBD2 identical over 8 bases. The CDR3 is 15 amino acids. Germline values: CDR1 SGHTA, CDR2 FQGNSA. Trimming cost V 4 bases and J 1 base; bases outside gene matches: 5. Here the CDR3 DNA reads TGTGCCAGCAGCTCTCGGGGGGGGATCCAAGAGACCCAGTACTTC. The encoded protein is CASSSRGGIQETQYF.

The rearrangement uses TRBV12-5 and TRBJ2-1; 10 positions agree with TRBD2. V gave up 7 bases and J gave up 3 bases; unmatched junction bases: 0. The CDR3 contains 13 residues. Germline loops: CDR1 LGHNT, CDR2 FRNRAP. The CDR3 DNA reads TGTGCTAGTGCTAGCGGGAGCTACAATGAGCAGTTCTTC. Protein: CASASGSYNEQFF.

The chain couples TRBV6-1 to TRBJ2-1; D is ambiguous. Trimming cost V 5 bases and J 9 bases, with 17 bases left between them. Germline values: CDR1 MNHNS, CDR2 SASEGT. This CDR3 is 14 amino acids long. The CDR3 reads CASSYVGPSGEQFF. The CDR3 nucleotides are TGTGCCAGCAGTTATGTGGGCCCCTCGGGTGAGCAGTTCTTC.

The chain combines TRBV12-3 or TRBV12-4 with TRBJ2-1, with D perhaps matching TRBD1 (6 bases). This CDR3 is 15 amino acids long. Between the trimmed V and J ends, which lost 7 bases and 6 bases, there was a span of 19 bases. The CDR3 is CASTEGHLRSNEQFF. The CDR3 DNA is TGTGCCAGCACCGAGGGACACCTACGAAGCAATGAGCAGTTCTTC.

This clonotype has only a few counts. This chain joins TRBV12-5 and TRBJ2-1; D uncertain. This CDR3 is built from 12 residues. Per germline, CDR1 LGHNT and CDR2 FRNRAP. Deletions cut 4 bases from V and 6 bases from J, with 7 bases between. The CDR3 bases are TGTGCTAGTGGTTCGGGCCCCAATGAGCAGTTCTTC. It is translated as CASGSGPNEQFF.

The rearrangement uses TRBV11-3 and TRBJ2-1; a possible D gene is TRBD2 (6 bases). Matching the DNA end better, TRBJ2-5 makes the J call doubtful. Germline lookup yields CDR1 SGHNT and CDR2 YENEEA. This CDR3 comprises 14 residues. The DNA of the CDR3 is TGTGCCAGCAGCCCCCGGACTAAAACGGAGACCCAGTACTTC. Translation: CASSPRTKTETQYF.

The chain employs TRBV11-3 and TRBJ2-2; tentatively, D is TRBD2 (6 bases). Per germline, CDR1 SGHNT and CDR2 YENEEA. V was trimmed by 0 bases and J by 4 bases, leaving 6 bases between them. The CDR3 contains 14 residues. The CDR3, as DNA: TGTGCCAGCAGCTTAGAGACTAGCACCGGGGAGCTGTTTTTT. This codes for CASSLETSTGELFF.

The J gene is TRBJ2-5, the V gene TRBV7-6, with 9 positions matching TRBD1. The V segment lost 5 bases and the J segment 5 bases; nucleotides outside the gene matches: 9. Looked up from germline, CDR1 is SGHVS and CDR2 is FNYEAQ. The CDR3 extends over 15 amino acids. In DNA form, the CDR3 reads TGTGCCAGCAGCCCGGACAGGGGTATGGGGGAGACCCAGTACTTC. Translated, it gives CASSPDRGMGETQYF.

The chain links TRBV5-4 to TRBJ1-2; 10 bases map to TRBD1. This CDR3 contains 14 residues. Germline lookup yields CDR1 SGHNT and CDR2 YYREEE (reference sequence). The trim removed 4 bases at V and 5 bases at J, leaving 5 bases unmatched. The DNA of the CDR3 is TGTGCCAGCAGCCCCGGGACAGGGGCGTATGGCTACACCTTC. As protein: CASSPGTGAYGYTF.

This clonotype came up a few times. This sequence joins TRBV7-2 and TRBJ2-1; TRBD1 might be the D (5 bases). This CDR3 is built from 13 residues. From germline, CDR1 is SGHTA and CDR2 FQGNSA. V gave up 3 bases and J gave up 3 bases, with 6 bases separating them. CDR3 sequence reads: CASSLDNYNEQFF. Here the CDR3 DNA reads TGTGCCAGCAGCTTGGACAACTACAATGAGCAGTTCTTC.

This rearrangement joins TRBV7-3 to TRBJ2-7; a possible D gene is TRBD2 (6 bases). Trimming removed 5 bases from V and 7 bases from J, with 18 bases in between. The CDR3 covers 14 residues. Germline assignment: CDR1 SGHTA and CDR2 FQGTGA. CDR3 loop: CASSLVGGLGEQYF. CDR3 coding DNA: TGTGCCAGCAGCCTCGTGGGGGGATTGGGTGAGCAGTACTTC.

This clonotype is labeled medium-sized. The gene calls are TRBV5-4 and TRBJ1-6; D remains unclear. Trimming took 3 bases from V and 0 from J, leaving 13 bases between them. There are 17 residues in the CDR3. The germline V gene encodes CDR1 SGHNT and CDR2 YYREEE (reference sequence). CDR3 protein: CASSSIYGSSYNSPLHF. The CDR3 DNA reads as TGTGCCAGCAGCTCCATCTACGGGAGCTCCTATAATTCACCCCTCCACTTT.

Sample share makes this clonotype medium-sized (0.01 to 0.1%). The chain is built from TRBV6-1 and TRBJ2-1; 8 bases match TRBD1. The junction had 8 bases not matched to a gene; V was cut back by 5 bases and J by 5 bases. The CDR3 runs to 15 residues. CDR1 is MNHNS and CDR2 is SASEGT in the germline V gene. Here the CDR3 reads CASSNGDRRNNEQFF. In nucleotides, the CDR3 is TGTGCCAGCAGTAACGGGGACAGGAGAAACAATGAGCAGTTCTTC.

This chain links TRBV6-1 with TRBJ2-5; 10 bases match TRBD2. There are 18 residues in the CDR3. CDR1 MNHNS and CDR2 SASEGT come from the germline V gene. The junction had 9 bases not matched to a gene; V was cut back by 0 bases and J by 2 bases. The CDR3 DNA is TGTGCCAGCAGTGAAGCCCCTAGCGGGAGTGGGGTTCAAGAGACCCAGTACTTC. It codes for CASSEAPSGSGVQETQYF.

This clonotype is deemed large. The rearrangement joins TRBV6-1 to TRBJ1-2; no clear D. Germline V lookup: CDR1 MNHNS, CDR2 SASEGT. There are 12 residues in the CDR3. Between the trimmed V and J ends, which lost 5 bases and 7 bases, there was a span of 11 bases. The CDR3 protein is CASSHLIGGYTF. In DNA, the CDR3 is TGTGCCAGCAGTCATCTTATCGGTGGCTACACCTTC.